The 8 T cell receptor beta chains in this list originate from one sample, sequenced in a study of CD8 T cells in ankylosing spondylitis (dated by TCRdb to 2016 to 2017). The research as a whole found: A TCR beta motif made up of eight or nine highly homologous amino acid variants appeared to be characteristic of blood from ankylosing spondylitis patients.

No antigen is known for these receptors. Libraries were constructed by 5' RACE. Sequencer: Illumina HiSeq 2500. The raw public data were reprocessed by TCRdb itself: fastp quality trimming at Q25, MiXCR clonotype calling, in-frame beta chains only. One record per CDR3 amino acid sequence lists the most common genes and DNA. This sample holds about 460,000 distinct CDR3 sequences; roughly 5% were observed only once. The top ten clones comprise around 3.4% of the sample. The sequenced sample was blood, either unsorted or a sorted T cell fraction (not recorded which). The receptors originated from a male donor with ankylosing spondylitis.

This chain uses TRBV7-2 with TRBJ2-7, with D possibly TRBD1 on 7 matching bases. Trimming removed 1 base from V and 2 bases from J, with 15 bases in between. Germline CDR1 is SGHTA and CDR2 is FQGNSA. The CDR3 is made up of 16 amino acids. This CDR3 is CASSLVSQGGAYEQYF. CDR3 nucleotides: TGTGCCAGCAGCTTAGTCTCCCAGGGGGGAGCCTACGAGCAGTACTTC. Full variable domain (outside the CDR3, taken from reference TRBV7-2 and TRBJ2-7): GAGVSQSPSNKVTEKGKDVELRCDPISGHTALYWYRQSLGQGLEFLIYFQGNSAPDKSGLPSDRFSAERTGGSVSTLTIQRTQQEDSAVYLCASSLVSQGGAYEQYFGPGTRLTVT.

This chain joins TRBV4-3 and TRBJ1-1; D may be TRBD1 (6 bases). This CDR3 is built from 18 residues. Germline V gene sequence: CDR1 LGHNA, CDR2 YSLEER. V dropped 0 bases and J dropped 0 bases, with 17 bases sitting between them. This chain's CDR3 is CASSQDPRGGLMNTEAFF. The CDR3 DNA sequence: TGCGCCAGCAGCCAAGATCCCAGGGGAGGACTTATGAACACTGAAGCTTTCTTT.

This clonotype has a count of ten or more. The chain carries TRBV6-2 or TRBV6-3 and TRBJ2-5, with D perhaps TRBD2 (6 bases). Germline values: CDR1 MNHEY, CDR2 SVGEGT. The CDR3 covers 14 residues. V was pared by 5 bases and J by 5 bases, with 15 bases between. CDR3 amino acids: CASSPRGGGETQYF. In nucleotides, the CDR3 is TGTGCCAGCAGTCCCCGTGGAGGAGGGGAGACCCAGTACTTC.

This clonotype was counted many times. The chain employs TRBV29-1 and TRBJ2-7; TRBD1 agrees at 7 bases. Germline loops: CDR1 SQVTM, CDR2 ANQGSEA. This CDR3 has 13 residues. Trimming removed 6 bases from V and 0 bases from J; junction bases left unmatched: 5. The DNA for the CDR3 is TGCAGCGTCGTTGACAGGGTCTCCTACGAGCAGTACTTC. Its protein product is CSVVDRVSYEQYF.

A few counts support this clonotype. The chain has TRBV15 and TRBJ2-2; maybe TRBD2 (5 bases). The V end was cut by 4 bases, the J end by 0 bases, with 15 bases between. Germline CDR1 and CDR2: LNHNV and YYDKDF (reference sequence). This CDR3 has 17 residues. The CDR3 region is CATSIQRVLTNTGELFF. CDR3 coding DNA: TGTGCCACCAGCATACAGAGGGTCCTTACGAACACCGGGGAGCTGTTTTTT.

This clonotype has at least ten counts. This sequence joins TRBV28 and TRBJ2-7; D is uncertain. This CDR3 region has 14 residues. Germline CDR1 is MDHEN and CDR2 is SYDVKM. V was pared by 1 base and J by 2 bases, with 9 bases between. This CDR3 is CASSLYQQTYEQYF. DNA for the CDR3: TGTGCCAGCAGTTTATACCAACAAACCTACGAGCAGTACTTC.

In its sample, this clonotype was seen a few times. The chain joins TRBV7-2 to TRBJ2-7; 8 positions agree with TRBD2. V shed 5 bases and J 2 bases; nucleotides not matched to a gene: 5. The CDR3 has 14 amino acids. In germline, CDR1 is SGHTA, CDR2 FQGNSA. The CDR3 DNA is TGTGCCAGCAGCCGTGGACTAGCCCCCTACGAGCAGTACTTC. The encoded protein is CASSRGLAPYEQYF. The entire variable domain, with the rest obtained from reference TRBV7-2 and TRBJ2-7, is as follows: GAGVSQSPSNKVTEKGKDVELRCDPISGHTALYWYRQSLGQGLEFLIYFQGNSAPDKSGLPSDRFSAERTGGSVSTLTIQRTQQEDSAVYLCASSRGLAPYEQYFGPGTRLTVT.

This clonotype has at least ten counts. V usage is TRBV12-3 or TRBV12-4 and J usage is TRBJ2-7; no reliable D call. V was cut by 3 bases and J by 5 bases, with 5 bases left in between. This CDR3 spans 11 amino acids. The CDR3 protein is CASSFSNEQYF. The CDR3 DNA reads as TGTGCCAGCAGTTTTAGCAACGAGCAGTACTTC.